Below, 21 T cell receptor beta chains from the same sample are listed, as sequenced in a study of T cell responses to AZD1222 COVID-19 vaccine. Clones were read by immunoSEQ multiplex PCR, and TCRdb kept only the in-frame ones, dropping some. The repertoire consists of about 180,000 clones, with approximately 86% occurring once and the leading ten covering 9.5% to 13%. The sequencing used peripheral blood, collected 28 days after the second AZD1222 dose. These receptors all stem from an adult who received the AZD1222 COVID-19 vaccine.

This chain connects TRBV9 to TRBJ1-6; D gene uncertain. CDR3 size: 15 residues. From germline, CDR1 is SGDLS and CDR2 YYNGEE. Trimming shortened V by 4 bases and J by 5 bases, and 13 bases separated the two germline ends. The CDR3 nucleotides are TGTGCCAGCAGCCTTCGCCTCGGGAATAATTCACCCCTCCACTTT. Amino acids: CASSLRLGNNSPLHF.

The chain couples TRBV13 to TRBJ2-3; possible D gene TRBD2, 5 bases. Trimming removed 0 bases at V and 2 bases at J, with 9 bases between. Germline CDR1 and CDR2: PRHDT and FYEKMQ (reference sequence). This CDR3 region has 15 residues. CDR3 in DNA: TGTGCCAGCAGCTTAGGAGGGAGATCCACAGATACGCAGTATTTT. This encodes CASSLGGRSTDTQYF.

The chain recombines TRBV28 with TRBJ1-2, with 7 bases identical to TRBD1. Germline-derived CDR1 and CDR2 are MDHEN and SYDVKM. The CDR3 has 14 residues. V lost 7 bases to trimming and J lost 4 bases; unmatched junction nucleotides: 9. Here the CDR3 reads CASNLPGTAYGYTF. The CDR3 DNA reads TGTGCCAGCAATCTACCCGGGACAGCCTATGGCTACACCTTC.

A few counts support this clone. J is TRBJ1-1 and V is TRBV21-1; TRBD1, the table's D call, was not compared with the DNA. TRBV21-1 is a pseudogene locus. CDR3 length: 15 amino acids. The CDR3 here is CASSNRDRVGTEAFF. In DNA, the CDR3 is TGTGCCAGCAGCAACCGAGACAGGGTCGGCACTGAAGCTTTCTTT.

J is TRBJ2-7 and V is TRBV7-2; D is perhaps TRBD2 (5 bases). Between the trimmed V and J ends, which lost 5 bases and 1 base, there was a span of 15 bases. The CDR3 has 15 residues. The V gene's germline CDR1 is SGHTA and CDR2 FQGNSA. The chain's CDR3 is CASSPRRGQSYEQYF. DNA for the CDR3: TGTGCCAGCAGCCCGCGGAGAGGGCAATCCTACGAGCAGTACTTC.

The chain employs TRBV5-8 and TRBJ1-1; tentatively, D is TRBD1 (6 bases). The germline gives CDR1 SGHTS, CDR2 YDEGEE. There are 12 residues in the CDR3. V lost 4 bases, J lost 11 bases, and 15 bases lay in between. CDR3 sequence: CASSVRLTGAFF. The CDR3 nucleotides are TGTGCCAGCAGCGTCAGGCTCACAGGGGCTTTCTTT.

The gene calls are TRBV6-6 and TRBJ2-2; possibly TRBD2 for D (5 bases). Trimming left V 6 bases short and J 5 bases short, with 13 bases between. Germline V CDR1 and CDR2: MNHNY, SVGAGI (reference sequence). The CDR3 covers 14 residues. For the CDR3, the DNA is TGTGCCAGCAGCCTCGGACTGGGGACCGGGGAGCTGTTTTTT. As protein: CASSLGLGTGELFF.

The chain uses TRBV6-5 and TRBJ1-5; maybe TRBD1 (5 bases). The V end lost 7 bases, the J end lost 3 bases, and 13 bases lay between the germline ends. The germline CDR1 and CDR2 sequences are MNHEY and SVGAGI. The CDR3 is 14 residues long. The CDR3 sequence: CASIRDRYNQPQHF. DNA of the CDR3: TGTGCCAGCATCCGGGACCGCTACAATCAGCCCCAGCATTTT.

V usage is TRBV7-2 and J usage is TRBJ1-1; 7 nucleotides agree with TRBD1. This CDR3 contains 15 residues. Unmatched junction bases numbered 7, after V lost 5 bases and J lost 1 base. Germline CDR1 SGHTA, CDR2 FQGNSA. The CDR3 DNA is TGTGCCAGCAGCGCACCGGGACAGACGAACACTGAAGCTTTCTTT. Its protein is CASSAPGQTNTEAFF.

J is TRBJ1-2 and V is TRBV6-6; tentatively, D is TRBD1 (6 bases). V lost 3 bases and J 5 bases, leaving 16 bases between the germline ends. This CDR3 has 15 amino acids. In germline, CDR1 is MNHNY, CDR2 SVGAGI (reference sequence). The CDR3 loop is CASSYPQGEGYGYTF. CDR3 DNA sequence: TGTGCCAGCAGTTATCCACAGGGAGAAGGGTATGGCTACACCTTC.

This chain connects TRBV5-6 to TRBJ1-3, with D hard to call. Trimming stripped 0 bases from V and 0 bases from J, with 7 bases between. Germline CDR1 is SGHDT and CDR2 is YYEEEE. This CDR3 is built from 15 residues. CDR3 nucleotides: TGTGCCAGCAGCTTGGTGCGGAGCTCTGGAAACACCATATATTTT. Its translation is CASSLVRSSGNTIYF.

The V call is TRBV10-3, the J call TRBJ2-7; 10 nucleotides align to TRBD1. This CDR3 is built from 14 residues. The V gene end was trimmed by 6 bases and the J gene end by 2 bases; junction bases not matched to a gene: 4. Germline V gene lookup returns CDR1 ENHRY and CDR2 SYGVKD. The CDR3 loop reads CAISPGTGAYEQYF. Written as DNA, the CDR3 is TGTGCCATCAGCCCGGGGACAGGGGCCTACGAGCAGTACTTC.

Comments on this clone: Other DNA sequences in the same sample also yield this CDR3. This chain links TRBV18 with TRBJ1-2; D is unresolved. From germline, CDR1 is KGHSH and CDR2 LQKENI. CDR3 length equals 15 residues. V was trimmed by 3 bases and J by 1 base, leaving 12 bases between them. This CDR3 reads CASSPPVRGNYGYTF. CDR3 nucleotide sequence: TGTGCCAGCTCACCCCCCGTTCGGGGTAACTATGGCTACACCTTC.

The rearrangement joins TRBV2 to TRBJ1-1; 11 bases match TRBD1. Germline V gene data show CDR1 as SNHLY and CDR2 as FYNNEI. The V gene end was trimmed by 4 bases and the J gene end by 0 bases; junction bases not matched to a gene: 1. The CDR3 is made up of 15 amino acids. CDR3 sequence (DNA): TGTGCCAGCAGTGGGACAGGGGGCATGAACACTGAAGCTTTCTTT. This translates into CASSGTGGMNTEAFF.

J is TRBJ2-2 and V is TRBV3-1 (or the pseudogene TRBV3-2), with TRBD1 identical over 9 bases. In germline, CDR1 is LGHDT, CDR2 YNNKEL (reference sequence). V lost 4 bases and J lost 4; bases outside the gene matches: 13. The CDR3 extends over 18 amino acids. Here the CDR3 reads CASSPSLGTGQGTGELFF. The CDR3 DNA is TGTGCCAGCAGCCCGAGCTTGGGGACAGGGCAAGGCACCGGGGAGCTGTTTTTT.

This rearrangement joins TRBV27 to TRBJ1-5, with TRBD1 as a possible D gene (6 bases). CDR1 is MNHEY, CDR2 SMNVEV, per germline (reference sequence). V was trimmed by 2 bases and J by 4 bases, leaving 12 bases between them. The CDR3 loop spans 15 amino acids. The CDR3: CASSLKTGSNQPQHF. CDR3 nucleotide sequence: TGTGCCAGCAGTTTAAAGACAGGTTCGAATCAGCCCCAGCATTTT.

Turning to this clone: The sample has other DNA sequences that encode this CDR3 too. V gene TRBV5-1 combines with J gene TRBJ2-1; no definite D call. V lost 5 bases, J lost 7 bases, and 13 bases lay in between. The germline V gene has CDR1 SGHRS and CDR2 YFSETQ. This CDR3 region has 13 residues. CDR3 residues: CASRIGQVNEQFF. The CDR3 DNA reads TGCGCCAGCAGGATTGGGCAAGTGAATGAGCAGTTCTTC.

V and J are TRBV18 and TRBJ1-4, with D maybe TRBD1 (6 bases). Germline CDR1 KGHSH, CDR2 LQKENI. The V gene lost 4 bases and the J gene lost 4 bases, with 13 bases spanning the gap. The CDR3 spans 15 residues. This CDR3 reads CASSLGAGNNEKLFF. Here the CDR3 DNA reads TGTGCCAGCTCACTGGGGGCAGGGAATAATGAAAAACTGTTTTTT. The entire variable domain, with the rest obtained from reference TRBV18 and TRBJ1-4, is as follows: NAGVMQNPRHLVRRRGQEARLRCSPMKGHSHVYWYRQLPEEGLKFMVYLQKENIIDESGMPKERFSAEFPKEGPSILRIQQVVRGDSAAYFCASSLGAGNNEKLFFGSGTQLSVL.

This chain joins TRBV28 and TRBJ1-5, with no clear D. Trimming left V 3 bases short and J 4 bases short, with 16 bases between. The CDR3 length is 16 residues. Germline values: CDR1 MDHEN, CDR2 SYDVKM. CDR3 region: CASSFVQVSGNQPQHF. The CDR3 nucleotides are TGTGCCAGCAGTTTTGTCCAGGTTTCGGGGAATCAGCCCCAGCATTTT. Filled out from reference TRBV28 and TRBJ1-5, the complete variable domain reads DVKVTQSSRYLVKRTGEKVFLECVQDMDHENMFWYRQDPGLGLRLIYFSYDVKMKEKGDIPEGYSVSREKKERFSLILESASTNQTSMYLCASSFVQVSGNQPQHFGDGTRLSIL.

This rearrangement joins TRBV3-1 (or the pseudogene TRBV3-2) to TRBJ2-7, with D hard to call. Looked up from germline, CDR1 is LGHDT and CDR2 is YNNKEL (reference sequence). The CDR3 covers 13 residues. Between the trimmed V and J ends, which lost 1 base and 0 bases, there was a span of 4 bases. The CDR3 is CASSQVISYEQYF. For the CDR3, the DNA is TGTGCCAGCAGCCAAGTTATCTCCTACGAGCAGTACTTC.

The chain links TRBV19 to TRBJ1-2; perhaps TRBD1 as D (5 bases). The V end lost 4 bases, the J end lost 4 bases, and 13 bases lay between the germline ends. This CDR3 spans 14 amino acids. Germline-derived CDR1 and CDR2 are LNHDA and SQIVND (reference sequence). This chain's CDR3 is CASSTSRQPYGYTF. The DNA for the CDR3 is TGTGCCAGTAGTACCTCGAGACAGCCCTATGGCTACACCTTC.